This T cell receptor (beta chain) emerged from a study of memory CD4+ T cells and cytomegalovirus serostatus. For this clone: Antigen specificity is unknown.

Single viable CD3+CD4+CD8-CD45RO+ cells were sorted as the memory CD4+ T cells. After thawing, CD4+ T cells were positively selected. Original handling: After removing out-of-frame reads, under 2.5 million distinct TCRbeta sequences remained. The repertoire was sequenced with immunoSEQ multiplex PCR; TCRdb's copy has only in-frame clones and lacks some. The V and J calls and clone size were taken over from that table, and D and trimming were inferred from the DNA. This table has around 41,000 clones, 75% to 85% appearing once. Regarding the study as a whole: CMV serostatus prediction reached median AUC about 0.96, or 0.93 with US-trained model.

The source of this sequence is an adult in good health and CMV-seronegative. What was sequenced was memory CD4+ T cells from blood.

This chain's CDR3 is CASSYRGGGGGYTF. The CDR3 coding sequence is TGTGCCAGCAGTTACAGGGGCGGCGGGGGCGGCTACACCTTC. V is TRBV6-5 and J is TRBJ1-2, with D perhaps matching TRBD1 (6 bases). The germline gives CDR1 MNHEY, CDR2 SVGAGI. Trimming shortened V by 2 bases and J by 8 bases, and 15 bases separated the two germline ends. The CDR3 contains 14 residues.